The clone carrying this T cell receptor (beta chain) was observed a few times. The target antigen is unknown. One entry per CDR3 protein results from TCRdb running MiXCR on the 5' RACE reads. The sample contains over 550,000 distinct CDR3 sequences, roughly 6.6% of which appear only once. This sample was taken from a study of identical twins. This CDR3 contains 15 residues. Germline values: CDR1 SGHTA, CDR2 FQGNSA. V shed 5 bases, J shed 3 bases, and the junction held 3 bases outside the gene matches. General study results and limits: Models came in too low on out-of-frame TCR alpha sharing in monozygotic twins.

The same sample was also studied in work on yellow fever vaccine responses in identical twins.

The material sequenced was PBMCs. The origin of this receptor is a woman aged 18-35 years in good health. V and J are TRBV7-2 and TRBJ2-1, with TRBD2 matching 11 bases. The CDR3 bases are TGTGCCAGCAGCGCACTAGCGGGAGACTACAATGAGCAGTTCTTC. Amino acids: CASSALAGDYNEQFF.